Each of the 7 T cell receptor beta chains below was sequenced from the same sample in a study of blood T cell repertoires in COVID-19. Here immunoSEQ multiplex PCR was the method, and the copy in TCRdb shows in-frame clones only, minus some. The sample consists of about 170,000 clones, around 82% of them appearing once. The specimen was peripheral blood. The receptors derive from an older woman who had recovered from COVID-19.

This clone came up once. This chain uses TRBV29-1 with TRBJ2-7; D remains unclear. Deletions cut 1 base from V and 6 bases from J, with 16 bases between. CDR3 length: 14 residues. Germline CDR1 reads SQVTM; CDR2 reads ANQGSEA. The CDR3 loop reads CSVEGSVGPTEQYF. CDR3 bases: TGCAGCGTTGAAGGCTCCGTCGGTCCAACCGAGCAGTACTTC.

This clone was found once. This chain uses TRBV5-1 with TRBJ2-3; TRBD2 aligns across 10 bases. This CDR3 is 17 amino acids long. The J segment lost 4 bases and the V segment lost 0 bases, leaving 8 bases of the junction unmatched. Germline CDR1 SGHRS, CDR2 YFSETQ. CDR3 nucleotides: TGCGCCAGCAGCTTGGGGCCGCTAGCGGGGGTTGCAGATACGCAGTATTTT. Translating gives CASSLGPLAGVADTQYF.

The chain links TRBV11-3 to TRBJ2-3; no clear D gene. Trimming removed 1 base from V and 6 bases from J, with 11 bases in between. CDR1 is SGHNT, CDR2 YENEEA, per germline. The CDR3 totals 14 residues. CDR3 in amino acids: CASSLGATGDTQYF. The CDR3, as DNA: TGTGCCAGCAGCTTAGGGGCCACCGGCGATACGCAGTATTTT.

This chain connects TRBV19 to TRBJ2-2, with D tentatively TRBD1 (6 bases). The CDR3 runs to 16 residues. Between the trimmed V and J ends, which lost 1 base and 4 bases, there was a span of 13 bases. CDR1 and CDR2 from the germline V gene are LNHDA and SQIVND (reference sequence). This CDR3 reads CASSIVRGRGTGELFF. DNA of the CDR3: TGTGCCAGTAGTATAGTCAGGGGACGGGGCACCGGGGAGCTGTTTTTT. Based on the CDR3 plus reference TRBV19 and TRBJ2-2, the full variable domain is DGGITQSPKYLFRKEGQNVTLSCEQNLNHDAMYWYRQDPGQGLRLIYYSQIVNDFQKGDIAEGYSVSREKKESFPLTVTSAQKNPTAFYLCASSIVRGRGTGELFFGEGSRLTVL.

This clone was seen a single time. The J gene is TRBJ2-3, the V gene TRBV5-1; 10 bases are shared with TRBD2. The CDR3 contains 16 residues. Losses at the gene ends were 5 bases for V and 4 bases for J; bases not matched to a gene: 10. The germline CDR1 and CDR2 sequences are SGHRS and YFSETQ. CDR3 bases: TGCGCCAGCAGATCGAATCTAGCGGGAGCCCCAGATACGCAGTATTTT. The encoded protein is CASRSNLAGAPDTQYF.

The J gene is TRBJ2-1, the V gene TRBV28; 10 positions match TRBD2. CDR1 is MDHEN and CDR2 is SYDVKM in the germline V gene. This CDR3 has 15 amino acids. The V segment lost 7 bases and the J segment 8 bases; nucleotides outside the gene matches: 11. CDR3 sequence: CASTSGASGSDEQFF. For the CDR3, the DNA is TGTGCCAGCACCTCTGGGGCTAGCGGGAGCGATGAGCAGTTCTTC.

The chain recombines TRBV3-1 (or the pseudogene TRBV3-2) with TRBJ2-1; D not resolved. This CDR3 is 13 amino acids long. V lost 8 bases and J 5 bases, leaving 13 bases between the germline ends. Germline V CDR1 and CDR2: LGHDT, YNNKEL (reference sequence). DNA of the CDR3: TGTGCCAGCCGCACATACCGGGACAATGAGCAGTTCTTC. Translation: CASRTYRDNEQFF.